This TCR beta chain comes out of a study of blood T cell repertoires in COVID-19. The overall study: Some COVID-19 samples were acute and others convalescent; all came from the United States, Italy and Spain.

Here immunoSEQ multiplex PCR was the method, and the copy in TCRdb shows in-frame clones only, minus some. Of about 120,000 clones in the sample, 70% to 85% were seen once. CDR3 size: 13 residues. CDR1 is LNHDA and CDR2 is SQIVND in the germline V gene (reference sequence). V shed 7 bases and J 5 bases; nucleotides not matched to a gene: 4. The origin of this receptor is a man aged 70 or older with active or convalescent COVID-19. The sequenced sample was peripheral blood. The chain links TRBV19 to TRBJ1-2; 10 nucleotides line up with TRBD1. As DNA, the CDR3 is TGTGCCAGTAACGACAGGGGGCTGTATGGCTACACCTTC. Translated: CASNDRGLYGYTF.